These 9 T cell receptor beta chains were sequenced from one sample in a study of control samples from healthy donors and cancer patients. The method was immunoSEQ multiplex PCR; TCRdb's version includes in-frame clones alone and lacks a portion of them. The table has roughly 400,000 clones, more than 80% seen once. The specimen sequenced was PBMCs. Receptor source: a man between 35 and 55 years old with head and neck cancer.

The chain couples TRBV5-1 to TRBJ2-3; possible D gene TRBD2, 6 bases. Germline assignment: CDR1 SGHRS and CDR2 YFSETQ. The ends were cut back, 6 bases at V and 0 bases at J, with 11 bases in the middle. The CDR3 is 14 residues long. Here the CDR3 DNA reads TGCGCCAGCACCCCGGGGGAGAGCACAGATACGCAGTATTTT. It codes for CASTPGESTDTQYF.

The genes are TRBV2 and TRBJ2-7, with 13 positions matching TRBD2. The germline V gene encodes CDR1 SNHLY and CDR2 FYNNEI. V shed 6 bases and J 1 base; nucleotides not matched to a gene: 9. The CDR3 runs to 17 residues. DNA for the CDR3: TGTGCCAGCAGGGCAGGGACTAGCGGGGCCCCTTCCTACGAGCAGTACTTC. This gives the protein CASRAGTSGAPSYEQYF.

The V call is TRBV7-2, the J call TRBJ1-3; maybe TRBD1 (6 bases). Deletions cut 5 bases from V and 3 bases from J, with 14 bases between. Germline V gene lookup returns CDR1 SGHTA and CDR2 FQGNSA. This CDR3 has 15 amino acids. The CDR3 DNA reads as TGTGCCAGCAGCCCTTCAAGGGGACATGGAAACACCATATATTTT. This translates into CASSPSRGHGNTIYF.

This clone came up many times. The chain is built from TRBV6-1 and TRBJ2-7; D unclear. This CDR3 region has 14 residues. The germline V gene encodes CDR1 MNHNS and CDR2 SASEGT. V dropped 2 bases and J dropped 0 bases, with 8 bases sitting between them. The CDR3, as DNA: TGTGCCAGCAGTGAATGGAAAGTCTCCTACGAGCAGTACTTC. Its protein is CASSEWKVSYEQYF.

The gene calls are TRBV6-5 and TRBJ2-7; D gene uncertain. Germline lookup yields CDR1 MNHEY and CDR2 SVGAGI. V lost 7 bases and J lost 6, with 16 bases in between. There are 13 residues in the CDR3. The CDR3: CASKPRSKGEQYF. The CDR3 DNA sequence: TGTGCCAGCAAGCCTAGGTCTAAGGGCGAGCAGTACTTC.

This chain connects TRBV6-1 to TRBJ1-3, with TRBD1 as a possible D gene (6 bases). With 3 bases removed from V and 5 bases from J, the gap between germline ends came to 14 bases. Germline assignment: CDR1 MNHNS and CDR2 SASEGT. This CDR3 spans 15 amino acids. This CDR3 is CASSESEQGRNTIYF. CDR3 bases: TGTGCCAGCAGTGAGAGTGAACAGGGCAGAAACACCATATATTTT.

This chain uses TRBV30 with TRBJ1-2, with D possibly TRBD1 on 5 matching bases. Deletions cut 0 bases from V and 8 bases from J, with 13 bases between. There are 13 residues in the CDR3. Germline V gives CDR1 GTSNPN, CDR2 SVGIG (reference sequence). The CDR3 reads CAWSVAREGGYTF. CDR3 DNA: TGTGCCTGGAGTGTAGCCAGGGAGGGGGGCTACACCTTC.

The rearrangement links TRBV6-5 to TRBJ1-1; the D gene is possibly TRBD1 (6 bases). Trimming took off 0 bases at V and 5 bases at J, with 10 bases between the two ends. CDR1 and CDR2 from the germline V gene are MNHEY and SVGAGI. The CDR3 sequence is 14 residues long. CDR3 sequence reads: CASSYSSGVTEAFF. In DNA form, the CDR3 reads TGTGCCAGCAGTTACTCGTCAGGGGTGACTGAAGCTTTCTTT.

The rearrangement joins TRBV18 to TRBJ1-5; D unclear. Trimming left V 5 bases short and J 11 bases short, with 16 bases between. The CDR3 totals 13 residues. Germline V gene sequence: CDR1 KGHSH, CDR2 LQKENI. CDR3 loop: CASSSTVSPSQHF. The CDR3 nucleotides are TGTGCCAGCTCATCGACGGTCTCTCCTTCCCAGCATTTT.